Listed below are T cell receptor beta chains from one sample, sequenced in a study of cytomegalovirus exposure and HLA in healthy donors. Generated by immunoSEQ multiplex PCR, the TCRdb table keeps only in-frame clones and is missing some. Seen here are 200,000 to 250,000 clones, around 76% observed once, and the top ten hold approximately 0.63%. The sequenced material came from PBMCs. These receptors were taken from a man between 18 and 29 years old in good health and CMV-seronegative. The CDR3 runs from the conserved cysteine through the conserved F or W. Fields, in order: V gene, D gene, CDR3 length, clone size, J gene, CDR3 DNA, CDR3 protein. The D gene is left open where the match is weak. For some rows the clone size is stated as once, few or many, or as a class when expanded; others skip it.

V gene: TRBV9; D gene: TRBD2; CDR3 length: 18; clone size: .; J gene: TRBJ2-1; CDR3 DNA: TGTGCCAGCAGCGTAGAGACTAGCGGGAGCCCTCCCTACAATGAGCAGTTCTTC; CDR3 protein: CASSVETSGSPPYNEQFF
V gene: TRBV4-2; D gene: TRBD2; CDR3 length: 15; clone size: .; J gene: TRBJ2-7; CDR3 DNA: TGTGCCAGCAGCCAAGGGGCGGCGGGAGATCGCGAGCAGTACTTC; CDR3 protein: CASSQGAAGDREQYF
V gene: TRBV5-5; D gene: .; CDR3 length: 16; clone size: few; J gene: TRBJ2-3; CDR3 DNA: TGTGCCAGCAGCCTTCGCGGGACCTCGTCAGCAGATACGCAGTATTTT; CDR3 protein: CASSLRGTSSADTQYF
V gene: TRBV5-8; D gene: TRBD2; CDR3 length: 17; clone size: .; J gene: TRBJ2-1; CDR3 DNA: TGTGCCAGCAGCTTGGGGATAGCGGGAGGGAAGCGTGGTGAGCAGTTCTTC; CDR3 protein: CASSLGIAGGKRGEQFF
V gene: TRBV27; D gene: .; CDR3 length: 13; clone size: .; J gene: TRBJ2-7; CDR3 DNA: TGTGCCAGCAGTTTATCGTCGCAGGACGAGCAGTACTTC; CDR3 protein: CASSLSSQDEQYF
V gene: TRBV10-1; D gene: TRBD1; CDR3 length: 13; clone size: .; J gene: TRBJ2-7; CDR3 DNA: TGCGCCAGCGCCCGGACAGGGGTCGACGAGCAGTACTTC; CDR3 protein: CASARTGVDEQYF
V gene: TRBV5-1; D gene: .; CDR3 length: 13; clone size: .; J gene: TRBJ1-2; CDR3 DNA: TGCGCCAGCAGCTTGGATCCGGGTTCTGGCTACACCTTC; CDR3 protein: CASSLDPGSGYTF
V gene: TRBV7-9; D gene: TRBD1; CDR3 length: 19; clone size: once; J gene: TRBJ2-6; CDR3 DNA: TGTGCCAGCAGTTTTACCGGGACAGGGACCAGCTCTGGGGCCAACGTCCTGACTTTC; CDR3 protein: CASSFTGTGTSSGANVLTF
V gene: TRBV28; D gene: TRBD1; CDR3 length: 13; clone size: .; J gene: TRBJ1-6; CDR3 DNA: TGTGCCAGCAGTTTAGAGGGGGCTAAAACCCTCCACTTT; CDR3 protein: CASSLEGAKTLHF
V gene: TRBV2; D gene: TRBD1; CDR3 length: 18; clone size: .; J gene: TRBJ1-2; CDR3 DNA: TGTGCCAGCATGGGGTTCCGGGACAGGGACCTAATTAACTATGGCTACACCTTC; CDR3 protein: CASMGFRDRDLINYGYTF
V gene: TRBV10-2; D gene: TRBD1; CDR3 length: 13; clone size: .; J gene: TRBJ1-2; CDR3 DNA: TGCGCCAGCAGTGAAACAGGGGGGGTTGGCTACACCTTC; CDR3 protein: CASSETGGVGYTF
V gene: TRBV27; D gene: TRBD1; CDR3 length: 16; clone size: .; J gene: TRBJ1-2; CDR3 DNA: TGTGCCAGCAGTTCCTTCGGACAGGCGGCGGACTATGGCTACACCTTC; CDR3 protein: CASSSFGQAADYGYTF
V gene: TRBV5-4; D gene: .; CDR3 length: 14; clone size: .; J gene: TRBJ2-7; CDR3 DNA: TGTGCCAGCAGCTTGGGACGGGTTGCCTACGAGCAGTACTTC; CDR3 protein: CASSLGRVAYEQYF
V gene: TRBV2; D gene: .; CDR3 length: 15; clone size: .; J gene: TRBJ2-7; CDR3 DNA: TGTGCCAGCAGCCCCCAGGGGGGCGGCATCCACGAGCAGTACTTC; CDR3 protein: CASSPQGGGIHEQYF
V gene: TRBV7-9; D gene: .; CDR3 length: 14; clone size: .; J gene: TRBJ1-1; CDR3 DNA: TGTGCCAGCAGCTCAGCCAGGGTTTACACTGAAGCTTTCTTT; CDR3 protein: CASSSARVYTEAFF
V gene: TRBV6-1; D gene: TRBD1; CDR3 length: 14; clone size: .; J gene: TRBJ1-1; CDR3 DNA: TGTGCCAGCAGTTTCGGACAGGGGAACACTGAAGCTTTCTTT; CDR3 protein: CASSFGQGNTEAFF
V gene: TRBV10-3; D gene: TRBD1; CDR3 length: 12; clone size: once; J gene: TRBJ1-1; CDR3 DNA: TGTGCCATCAGAGGACAGGTCACTGAAGCTTTCTTT; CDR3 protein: CAIRGQVTEAFF
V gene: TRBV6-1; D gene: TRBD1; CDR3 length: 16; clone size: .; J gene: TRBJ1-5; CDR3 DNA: TGTGCCAGCAGTGAAGCGACAGGGGATAGCACACAGCCCCAGCATTTT; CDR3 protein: CASSEATGDSTQPQHF
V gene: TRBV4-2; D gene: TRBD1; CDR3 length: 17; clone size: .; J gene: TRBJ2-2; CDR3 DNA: TGTGCCAGCAGCCTAACTCAACTGGGACAGGGCGGTGGGGAGCTGTTTTTT; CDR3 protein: CASSLTQLGQGGGELFF
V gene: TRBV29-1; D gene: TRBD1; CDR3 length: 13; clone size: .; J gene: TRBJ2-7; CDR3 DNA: TGCAGCGTTTCGTACAGGGGAAGGTACGAGCAGTACTTC; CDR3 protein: CSVSYRGRYEQYF
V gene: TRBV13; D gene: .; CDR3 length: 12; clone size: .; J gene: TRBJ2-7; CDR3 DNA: TGTGCCAGCAGCTTCCCGGGATACGAGCAGTACTTC; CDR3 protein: CASSFPGYEQYF
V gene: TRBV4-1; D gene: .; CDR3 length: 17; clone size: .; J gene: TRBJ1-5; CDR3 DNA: TGCGCCAGCAGCCAACCGTGGGCGAAAGGGGGTAATCAGCCCCAGCATTTT; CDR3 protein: CASSQPWAKGGNQPQHF
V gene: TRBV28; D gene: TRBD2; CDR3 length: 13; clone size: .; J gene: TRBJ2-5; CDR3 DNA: TGTGCCAGCAGCGGGAGGGGGGTAGAGACCCAGTACTTC; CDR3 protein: CASSGRGVETQYF
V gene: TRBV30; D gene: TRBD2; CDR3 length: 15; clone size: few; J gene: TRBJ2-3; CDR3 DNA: TGTGCCTGGACCAAGCGGGAGGCCTACACAGATACGCAGTATTTT; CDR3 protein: CAWTKREAYTDTQYF
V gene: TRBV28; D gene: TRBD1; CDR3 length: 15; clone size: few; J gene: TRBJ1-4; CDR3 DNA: TGTGCCAGCAGAATTTATACAGGGGTTAATGAAAAACTGTTTTTT; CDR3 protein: CASRIYTGVNEKLFF
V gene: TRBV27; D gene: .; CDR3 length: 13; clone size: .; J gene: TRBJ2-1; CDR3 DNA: TGTGCCAGCGGGGCCTTGACGGGTAATGAGCAGTTCTTC; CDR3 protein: CASGALTGNEQFF
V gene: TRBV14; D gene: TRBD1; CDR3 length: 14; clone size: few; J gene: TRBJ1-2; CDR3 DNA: TGTGCCAGCAGCCAGGCGACAGGGCCAAGTGGCTACACCTTC; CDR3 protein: CASSQATGPSGYTF
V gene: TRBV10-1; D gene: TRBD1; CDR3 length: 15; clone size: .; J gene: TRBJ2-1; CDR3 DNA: TGCGCCAGCAGTGTAGACAGGGGGATCCACAATGAGCAGTTCTTC; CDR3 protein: CASSVDRGIHNEQFF
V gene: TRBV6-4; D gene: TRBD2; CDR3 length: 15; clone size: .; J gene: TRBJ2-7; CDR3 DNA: TGTGCCAGCAGTCGATTTAGCGGGCCAACCTACGAGCAGTACTTC; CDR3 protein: CASSRFSGPTYEQYF
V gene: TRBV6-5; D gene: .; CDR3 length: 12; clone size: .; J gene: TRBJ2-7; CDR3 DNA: TGTGCCAGCAGTTCGGATGGGGGGGAGCAGTACTTC; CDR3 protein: CASSSDGGEQYF
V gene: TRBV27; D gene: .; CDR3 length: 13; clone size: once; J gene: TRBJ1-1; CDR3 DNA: TGTGCCAGCACAGAGGGCCTTAACACTGAAGCTTTCTTT; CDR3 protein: CASTEGLNTEAFF
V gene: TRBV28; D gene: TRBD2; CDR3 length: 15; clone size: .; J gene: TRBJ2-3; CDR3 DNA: TGTGCCAGCAGTGGGTCGACTAGCGGGAGAGATACGCAGTATTTT; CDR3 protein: CASSGSTSGRDTQYF
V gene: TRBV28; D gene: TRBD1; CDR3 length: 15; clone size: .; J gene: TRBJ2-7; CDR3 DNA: TGTGCCAGCAGTTCCGGACAGGGGCATTACTACGAGCAGTACTTC; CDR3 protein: CASSSGQGHYYEQYF
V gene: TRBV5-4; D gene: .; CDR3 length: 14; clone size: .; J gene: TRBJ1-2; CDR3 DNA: TGTGCCAGCAGCTCCCAGACTGATAACTATGGCTACACCTTC; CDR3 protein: CASSSQTDNYGYTF
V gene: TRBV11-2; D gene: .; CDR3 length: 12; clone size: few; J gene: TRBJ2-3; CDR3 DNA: TGTGCCAGCAGCTTAATTGCGGGCACGCAGTATTTT; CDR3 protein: CASSLIAGTQYF
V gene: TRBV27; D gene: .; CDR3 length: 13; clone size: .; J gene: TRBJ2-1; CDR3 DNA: TGTGCCAGCAGTTTTAGTTTCGACAATGAGCAGTTCTTC; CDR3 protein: CASSFSFDNEQFF
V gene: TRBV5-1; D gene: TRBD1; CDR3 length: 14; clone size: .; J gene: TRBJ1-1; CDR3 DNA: TGCGCCAGCAGCTCCGGACAGGGAAGGACTGAAGCTTTCTTT; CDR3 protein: CASSSGQGRTEAFF
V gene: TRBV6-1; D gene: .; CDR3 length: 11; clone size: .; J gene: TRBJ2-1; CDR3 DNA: TGTGCCAGCAGTGAAGTCGATGAGCAGTTCTTC; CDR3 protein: CASSEVDEQFF
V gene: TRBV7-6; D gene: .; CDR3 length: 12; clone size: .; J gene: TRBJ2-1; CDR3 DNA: TGTGCCAGCAGCTTAGGGGGCTATGAGCAGTTCTTC; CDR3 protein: CASSLGGYEQFF
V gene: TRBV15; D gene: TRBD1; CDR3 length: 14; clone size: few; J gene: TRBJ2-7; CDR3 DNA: TGTGCCACCAGCAGAACGGACAGGGGGTACGAGCAGTACTTC; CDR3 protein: CATSRTDRGYEQYF
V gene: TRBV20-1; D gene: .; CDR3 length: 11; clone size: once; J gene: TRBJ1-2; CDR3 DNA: TGCAGTACCACAGATAACTATGGCTACACCTTC; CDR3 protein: CSTTDNYGYTF
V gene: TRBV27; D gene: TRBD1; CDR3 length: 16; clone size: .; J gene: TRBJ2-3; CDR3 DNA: TGTGCCAGCAGTTTAGATTTGGGGACAGGCCCAGATACGCAGTATTTT; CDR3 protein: CASSLDLGTGPDTQYF
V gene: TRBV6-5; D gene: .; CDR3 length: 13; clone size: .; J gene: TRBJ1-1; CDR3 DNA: TGTGCCAGCAGTCTTACCCAGGGGACTGAAGCTTTCTTT; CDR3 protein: CASSLTQGTEAFF
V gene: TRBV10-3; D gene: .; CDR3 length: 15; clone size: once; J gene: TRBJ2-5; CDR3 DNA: TGTGCCATCAGTGAGTCGAACGGTGTACAAGAGACCCAGTACTTC; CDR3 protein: CAISESNGVQETQYF
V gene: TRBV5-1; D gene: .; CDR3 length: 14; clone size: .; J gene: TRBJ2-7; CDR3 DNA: TGCGCCAGCAGCTTGGCTTCGGGAATCTACGAGCAGTACTTC; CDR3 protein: CASSLASGIYEQYF
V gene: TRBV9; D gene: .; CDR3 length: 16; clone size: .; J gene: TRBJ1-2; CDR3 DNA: TGTGCCAGCAGCGGCACCGGGACACAGATCGGATTAGGGGCAACCTTC; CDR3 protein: CASSGTGTQIGLGATF
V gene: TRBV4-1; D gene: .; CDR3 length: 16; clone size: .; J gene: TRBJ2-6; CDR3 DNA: TGCGCCAGCAGCCAAGGGGGGGTCTCTGGGGCCAACGTCCTGACTTTC; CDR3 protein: CASSQGGVSGANVLTF
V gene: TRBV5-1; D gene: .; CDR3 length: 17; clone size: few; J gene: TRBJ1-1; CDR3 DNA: TGCGCCAGCAGCTTGGGGCGTGGCGGGGGGCCGCACACTGAAGCTTTCTTT; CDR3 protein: CASSLGRGGGPHTEAFF
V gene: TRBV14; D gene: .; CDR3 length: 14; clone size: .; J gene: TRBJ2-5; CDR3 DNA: TGTGCCAGCAGCCAAGTTTTCAGGAGGACAGACCAGTACTTC; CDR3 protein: CASSQVFRRTDQYF
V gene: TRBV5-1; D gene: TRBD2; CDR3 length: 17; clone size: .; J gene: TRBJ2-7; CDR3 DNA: TGCGCCAGCAGCTACGACCCCCCCGGGACTAGCGGTTACGAGCAGTACTTC; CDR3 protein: CASSYDPPGTSGYEQYF